This T cell receptor (beta chain) was retrieved from a study of blood T cell repertoires in COVID-19. Overall study context: Specimens from acute and convalescent COVID-19 originated in the United States, Italy and Spain. PBMCs, B-cell-depleted T cells, or T cells were the source of the cDNA or gDNA that made up the material.

Methods used by the authors: The assay estimated nucleated cells by amplifying reference gene primers. Profiling relied on immunoSEQ multiplex PCR, and the TCRdb table lists in-frame clones only, not all of them. The DNA was the basis for D and trimming; V, J and clone size are from that table. Seen here are about 120,000 clones, 55% to 70% observed once, and the top ten hold approximately 2.3%. To note about this clone: This same CDR3 is encoded by further DNA sequences in the sample.

This receptor was identified in a woman aged 70 to 79 with acute or convalescent COVID-19. The sequenced material came from peripheral blood.

Written as DNA, the CDR3 is TGCAGCGTTGATTTCGCAGATACGCAGTATTTT. Residues: CSVDFADTQYF. The V call is TRBV29-1, the J call TRBJ2-3, with D unclear. This CDR3 is 11 amino acids long. Per the germline V gene, CDR1 is SQVTM and CDR2 is ANQGSEA. Trimming took off 3 bases at V and 4 bases at J, with 5 bases between the two ends.